The rows below give T cell receptor beta chains drawn from one sample of a study of cytomegalovirus exposure and HLA in healthy donors. This table comes from immunoSEQ multiplex PCR, and its TCRdb copy is limited to in-frame clones, with some not included. The sample's table shows 65,000 to 85,000 clones. Sequencing input: PBMCs. These receptors came from a female donor in good health and CMV-seropositive. CDR3s include the opening cysteine and the closing phenylalanine or tryptophan. A D gene is named only where the DNA matches it firmly.

d_gene: TRBD2
j_gene: TRBJ2-3
v_gene: TRBV7-9
CDR3nt: TGTGCCAGCAGAGCCGTGAGGCGGGAGAACACAGATACGCAGTATTTT
CDR3aa: CASRAVRRENTDTQYF

d_gene: NA
j_gene: TRBJ2-5
v_gene: TRBV27
CDR3nt: TGTGCCAGCAGTTTATCTCCCCTACAAGAGACCCAGTACTTC
CDR3aa: CASSLSPLQETQYF

d_gene: TRBD1
j_gene: TRBJ2-7
v_gene: TRBV7-2
CDR3nt: TGTGCCAGCAGCTTAAGCGTTGTGGACAGGTTTTTGTACTTC
CDR3aa: CASSLSVVDRFLYF

d_gene: NA
j_gene: TRBJ1-1
v_gene: TRBV6-1
CDR3nt: TGTGCCAGCAGTGGGACAGACGAAACTGAAGCTTTCTTT
CDR3aa: CASSGTDETEAFF

d_gene: NA
j_gene: TRBJ1-6
v_gene: TRBV6-5
CDR3nt: TGTGCCAGCAGTTACTCAGTCAGGGGACCACAATCACCCCTCCACTTT
CDR3aa: CASSYSVRGPQSPLHF

d_gene: NA
j_gene: TRBJ2-1
v_gene: TRBV15
CDR3nt: TGTGCCACCAGCAGAGAAGTCAATAGCGGATACAATGAGCAGTTCTTC
CDR3aa: CATSREVNSGYNEQFF

d_gene: TRBD1
j_gene: TRBJ1-1
v_gene: TRBV27
CDR3nt: TGTGCCAGCAGTTTCGGACAGGGGAACACTGAAGCTTTCTTT
CDR3aa: CASSFGQGNTEAFF

d_gene: NA
j_gene: TRBJ1-4
v_gene: TRBV7-9
CDR3nt: TGTGCCAGCAGCTTAGGGCAGGGAACTAATGAAAAACTGTTTTTT
CDR3aa: CASSLGQGTNEKLFF

d_gene: NA
j_gene: TRBJ1-6
v_gene: TRBV6-6
CDR3nt: TGTGCCAGCAGCCGAGAGCCGAATTCACCCCTCCACTTT
CDR3aa: CASSREPNSPLHF

d_gene: TRBD1
j_gene: TRBJ1-2
v_gene: TRBV30
CDR3nt: TGTGCCTGGAGTCGGGACAGGGACTTTATTGGCTACACCTTC
CDR3aa: CAWSRDRDFIGYTF

d_gene: NA
j_gene: TRBJ1-2
v_gene: TRBV5-8
CDR3nt: TGTGCCAGCAGCCCGAAGGAGCCCTATGGCTACACCTTC
CDR3aa: CASSPKEPYGYTF

d_gene: TRBD2
j_gene: TRBJ2-3
v_gene: TRBV5-1
CDR3nt: TGCGCCAGCAGCTTAGCAGGGAGTGCGGGGGGATCCAAGTATGATACGCAGTATTTT
CDR3aa: CASSLAGSAGGSKYDTQYF

d_gene: TRBD2
j_gene: TRBJ2-1
v_gene: TRBV12-5
CDR3nt: TGTGCTAGTGGTCTTTTGACTAGCGGTTACTACAATGAGCAGTTCTTC
CDR3aa: CASGLLTSGYYNEQFF

d_gene: TRBD1
j_gene: TRBJ1-2
v_gene: TRBV7-2
CDR3nt: TGTGCCAGCAGCTCACAGGGGCTTGGCTACACCTTC
CDR3aa: CASSSQGLGYTF

d_gene: NA
j_gene: TRBJ1-2
v_gene: TRBV28
CDR3nt: TGTGCCAGCATGGAAGCGGGGGGCTACACCTTC
CDR3aa: CASMEAGGYTF

d_gene: NA
j_gene: TRBJ2-1
v_gene: TRBV28
CDR3nt: TGTGCCATCTCAAAGGGGCCTAAGGGCAATGAGCAGTTCTTC
CDR3aa: CAISKGPKGNEQFF

d_gene: TRBD2
j_gene: TRBJ2-7
v_gene: TRBV28
CDR3nt: TGTGCCAGCACGGGGGGAGGCGTCGTGAACGAGCAGTACTTC
CDR3aa: CASTGGGVVNEQYF

d_gene: TRBD1
j_gene: TRBJ2-1
v_gene: TRBV19
CDR3nt: TGTGCCAGTAAAACAGGGGGCATGTACAATGAGCAGTTCTTC
CDR3aa: CASKTGGMYNEQFF